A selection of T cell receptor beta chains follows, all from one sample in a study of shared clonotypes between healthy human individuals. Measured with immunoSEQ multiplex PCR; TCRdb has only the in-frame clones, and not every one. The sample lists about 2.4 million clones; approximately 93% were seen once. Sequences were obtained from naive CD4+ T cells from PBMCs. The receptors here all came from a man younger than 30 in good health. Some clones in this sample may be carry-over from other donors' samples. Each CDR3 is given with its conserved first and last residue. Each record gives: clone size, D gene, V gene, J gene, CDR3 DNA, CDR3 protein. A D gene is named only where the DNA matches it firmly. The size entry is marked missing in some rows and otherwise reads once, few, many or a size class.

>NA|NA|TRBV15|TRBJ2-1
TGTGCCACCAGCGGCAGGGGTTCCTACAATGAGCAGTTCTTC
CATSGRGSYNEQFF
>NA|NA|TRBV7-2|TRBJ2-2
TGTGCCAGCAGCTCGCTCAGGAACACCGGGGAGCTGTTTTTT
CASSSLRNTGELFF
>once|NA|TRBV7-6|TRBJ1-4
TGTGCCAGCAGCAGACGCGGCAGGGAGGTGGAAAAACTGTTTTTT
CASSRRGREVEKLFF
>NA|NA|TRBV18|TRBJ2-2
TGTGCCAGCTCACCGCGGGATCAAATTTACACCGGGGAGCTGTTTTTT
CASSPRDQIYTGELFF
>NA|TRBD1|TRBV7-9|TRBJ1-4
TGTGCCAGCAGCTTAGTGACAGGGGGGACTGAAAAACTGTTTTTT
CASSLVTGGTEKLFF
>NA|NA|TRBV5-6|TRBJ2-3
TGTGCCAGCAGCTTCAGGATCCAGGGGCAGTATTTT
CASSFRIQGQYF
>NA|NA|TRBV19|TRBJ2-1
TGTGCCAGTAGTATAGGCAGCGACTACAATGAGCAGTTCTTC
CASSIGSDYNEQFF
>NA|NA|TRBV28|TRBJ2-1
TGTGCCAGCACTCTCCGGCGCGATGAGCAGTTCTTC
CASTLRRDEQFF
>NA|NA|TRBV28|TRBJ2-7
TGTGCCAGCAGCACTTCGAGGGTGAGGGGTGTGGAGCAGTACTTC
CASSTSRVRGVEQYF
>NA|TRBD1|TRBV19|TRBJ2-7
TGTGCCACCGCCCGGGACAGCTACGAGCAGTACTTC
CATARDSYEQYF
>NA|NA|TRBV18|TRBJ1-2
TGTGCCAGCTCACCCACAGAAGTCTATGGCTACACCTTC
CASSPTEVYGYTF